The source of this T cell receptor beta chain is a study of CD8 T cells in ankylosing spondylitis. Whole-study findings and limits: Clones linked with disease were CD8+ and fairly uncommon in the peripheral blood. Certain motif variants had earlier appeared in reactive arthritis synovial fluid and blood. Blood of patients with ankylosing spondylitis appeared to be characterized by a TCR beta motif of several highly homologous variants.

This CDR3 has 13 amino acids. V lost 2 bases and J 7 bases, leaving 8 bases between the germline ends. The V gene's germline CDR1 is MNHNS and CDR2 SASEGT. There are a few counts of this clonotype. Its antigen is unidentified. TCRdb analysed the 5' RACE reads with MiXCR anew, one entry per CDR3 protein. The data contain 100,000 to 150,000 distinct CDR3 sequences, around 15% of them seen just once; the ten biggest clones take up almost 3%. The source material was blood, either unsorted or a sorted T cell fraction (not recorded which). This clonotype was sampled from a female donor with ankylosing spondylitis or in good health (not recorded which). The V call is TRBV6-1, the J call TRBJ2-2, with no clear D. Here the CDR3 DNA reads TGTGCCAGCAGTGAATCATCCGACGGGGAGCTGTTTTTT. This gives the protein CASSESSDGELFF.